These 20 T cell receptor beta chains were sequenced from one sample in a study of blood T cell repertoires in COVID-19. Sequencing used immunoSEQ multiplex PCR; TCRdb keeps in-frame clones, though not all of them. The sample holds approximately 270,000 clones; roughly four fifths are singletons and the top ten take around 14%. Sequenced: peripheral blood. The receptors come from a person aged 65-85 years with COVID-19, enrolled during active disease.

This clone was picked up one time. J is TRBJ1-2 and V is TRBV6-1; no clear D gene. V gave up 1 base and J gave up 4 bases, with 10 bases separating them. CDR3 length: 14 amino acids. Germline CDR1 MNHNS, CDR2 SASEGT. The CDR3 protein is CASSEGIRGYGYTF. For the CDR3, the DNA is TGTGCCAGCAGTGAAGGGATCCGCGGCTATGGCTACACCTTC.

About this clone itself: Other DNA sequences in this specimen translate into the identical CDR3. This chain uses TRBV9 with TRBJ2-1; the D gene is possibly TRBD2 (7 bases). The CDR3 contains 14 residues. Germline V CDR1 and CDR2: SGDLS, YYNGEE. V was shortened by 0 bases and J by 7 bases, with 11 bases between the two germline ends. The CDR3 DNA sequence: TGTGCCAGCAGCGTAGCGGGGGGCTGGAATGAGCAGTTCTTC. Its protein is CASSVAGGWNEQFF.

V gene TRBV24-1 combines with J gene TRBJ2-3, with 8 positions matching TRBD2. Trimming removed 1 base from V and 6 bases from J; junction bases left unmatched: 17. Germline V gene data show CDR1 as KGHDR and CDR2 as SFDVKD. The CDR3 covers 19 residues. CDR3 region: CATSDFSPLRRGVRDTQYF. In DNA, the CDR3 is TGTGCCACCAGTGATTTTTCCCCCTTGAGGCGGGGGGTCAGGGATACGCAGTATTTT.

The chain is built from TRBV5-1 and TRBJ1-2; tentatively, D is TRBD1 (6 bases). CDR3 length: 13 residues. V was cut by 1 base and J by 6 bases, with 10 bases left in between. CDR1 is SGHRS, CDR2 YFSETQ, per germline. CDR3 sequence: CASSLIQGHGYTF. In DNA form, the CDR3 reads TGCGCCAGCAGCTTGATACAGGGCCATGGCTACACCTTC. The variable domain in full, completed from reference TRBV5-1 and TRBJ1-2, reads KAGVTQTPRYLIKTRGQQVTLSCSPISGHRSVSWYQQTPGQGLQFLFEYFSETQRNKGNFPGRFSGRQFSNSRSEMNVSTLELGDSALYLCASSLIQGHGYTFGSGTRLTVV.

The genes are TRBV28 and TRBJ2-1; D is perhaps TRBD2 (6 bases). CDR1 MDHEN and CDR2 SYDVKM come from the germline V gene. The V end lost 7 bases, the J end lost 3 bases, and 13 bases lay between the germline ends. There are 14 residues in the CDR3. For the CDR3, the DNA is TGTGCCAGCACAGGTAGCGGAATCTACAATGAGCAGTTCTTC. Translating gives CASTGSGIYNEQFF.

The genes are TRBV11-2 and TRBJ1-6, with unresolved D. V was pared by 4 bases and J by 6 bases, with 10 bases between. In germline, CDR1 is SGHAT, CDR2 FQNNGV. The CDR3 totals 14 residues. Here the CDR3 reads CASSSRSGNSPLHF. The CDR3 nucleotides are TGTGCCAGCAGCTCTCGGAGCGGTAATTCACCCCTCCACTTT.

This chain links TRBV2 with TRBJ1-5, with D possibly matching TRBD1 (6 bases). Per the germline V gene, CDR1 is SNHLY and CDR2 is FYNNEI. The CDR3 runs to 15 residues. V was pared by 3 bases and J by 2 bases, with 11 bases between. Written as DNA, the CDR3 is TGTGCCAGCAGTGAGAGGGCAGGGGGCAATCAGCCCCAGCATTTT. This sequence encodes CASSERAGGNQPQHF.

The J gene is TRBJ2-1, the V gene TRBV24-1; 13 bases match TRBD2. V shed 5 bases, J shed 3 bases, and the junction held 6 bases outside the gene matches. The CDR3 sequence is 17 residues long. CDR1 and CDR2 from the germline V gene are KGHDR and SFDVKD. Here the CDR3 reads CATSGGLAGTNYNEQFF. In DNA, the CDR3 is TGTGCCACCAGTGGGGGACTAGCGGGAACCAACTACAATGAGCAGTTCTTC.

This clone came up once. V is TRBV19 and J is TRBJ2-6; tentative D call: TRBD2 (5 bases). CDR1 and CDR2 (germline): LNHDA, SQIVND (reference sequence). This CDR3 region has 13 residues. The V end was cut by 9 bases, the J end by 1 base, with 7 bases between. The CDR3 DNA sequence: TGTGCCAGCCGGGGTTCTGGGGCCAACGTCCTGACTTTC. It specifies CASRGSGANVLTF.

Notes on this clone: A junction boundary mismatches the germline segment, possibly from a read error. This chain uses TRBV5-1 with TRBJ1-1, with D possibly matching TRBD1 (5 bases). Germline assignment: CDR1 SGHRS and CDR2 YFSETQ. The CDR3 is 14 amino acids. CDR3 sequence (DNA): TGCGCCCGCAGCGGCGGGGGGGAGGACACTGAAGCTTTCTTT. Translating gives CARSGGGEDTEAFF.

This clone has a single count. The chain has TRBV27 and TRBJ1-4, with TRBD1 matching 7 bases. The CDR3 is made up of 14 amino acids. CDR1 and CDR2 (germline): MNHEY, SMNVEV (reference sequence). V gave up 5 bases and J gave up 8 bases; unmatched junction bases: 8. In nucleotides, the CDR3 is TGTGCCAGCAGTATACAGGGGCGGTGGGAAAAACTGTTTTTT. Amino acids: CASSIQGRWEKLFF.

CDR3 residues: CASTTAGISYEQYF. The DNA of the CDR3 is TGTGCCAGCACTACGGCGGGAATTTCCTACGAGCAGTACTTC. This chain uses TRBV28 with TRBJ2-7; D may be TRBD2 (6 bases). This CDR3 has 14 amino acids. Trimming removed 7 bases at V and 1 base at J, with 14 bases between. Germline lookup yields CDR1 MDHEN and CDR2 SYDVKM.

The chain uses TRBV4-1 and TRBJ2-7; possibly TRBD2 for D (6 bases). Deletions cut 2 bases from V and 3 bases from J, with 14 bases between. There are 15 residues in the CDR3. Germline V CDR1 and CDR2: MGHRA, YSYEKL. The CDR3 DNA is TGCGCCAGCAGCCAACTCTCTAGCGCTTACTACGAGCAGTACTTC. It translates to CASSQLSSAYYEQYF.

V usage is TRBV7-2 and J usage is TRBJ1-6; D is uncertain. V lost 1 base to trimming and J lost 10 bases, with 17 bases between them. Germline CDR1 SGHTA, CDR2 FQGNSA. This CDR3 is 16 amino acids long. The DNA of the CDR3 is TGTGCCAGCAGCTTAGTGGGAGTTTCGGCCGAATCACCCCTCCACTTT. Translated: CASSLVGVSAESPLHF.

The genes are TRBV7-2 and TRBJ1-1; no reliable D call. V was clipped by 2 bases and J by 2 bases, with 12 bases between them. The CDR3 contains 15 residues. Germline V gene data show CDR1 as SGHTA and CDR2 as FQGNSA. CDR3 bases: TGTGCCAGCAGCTTACTTTCACAGCTAAACACTGAAGCTTTCTTT. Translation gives CASSLLSQLNTEAFF.

The CDR3 protein is CASSVLGAQVSGGPDTQYF. Here the CDR3 DNA reads TGTGCCAGCAGCGTACTGGGGGCGCAGGTTAGCGGGGGGCCAGATACGCAGTATTTT. V gene TRBV9 combines with J gene TRBJ2-3, with 10 bases identical to TRBD2. The germline gives CDR1 SGDLS, CDR2 YYNGEE. V dropped 1 base and J dropped 4; count of bases not matched to a gene: 15. The CDR3 is made up of 19 amino acids.

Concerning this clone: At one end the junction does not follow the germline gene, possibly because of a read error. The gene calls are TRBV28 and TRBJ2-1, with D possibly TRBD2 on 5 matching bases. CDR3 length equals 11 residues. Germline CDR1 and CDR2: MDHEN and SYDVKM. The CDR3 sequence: CASSLSGKELF. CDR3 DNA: TGTGCCAGCAGTTTATCGGGGAAGGAGCTCTTC.

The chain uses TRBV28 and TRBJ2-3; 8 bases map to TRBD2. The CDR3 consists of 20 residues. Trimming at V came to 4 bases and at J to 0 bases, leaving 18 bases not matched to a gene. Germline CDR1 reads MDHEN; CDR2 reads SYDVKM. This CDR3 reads CASSYNSRLAGATSTDTQYF. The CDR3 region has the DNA TGTGCCAGCAGTTACAACTCCCGCCTAGCGGGCGCAACTAGCACAGATACGCAGTATTTT.

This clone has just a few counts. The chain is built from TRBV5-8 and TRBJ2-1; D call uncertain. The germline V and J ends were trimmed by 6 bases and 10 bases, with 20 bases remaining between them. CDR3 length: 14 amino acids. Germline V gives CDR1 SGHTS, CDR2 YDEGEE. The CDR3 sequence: CASTLVSVGWEQFF. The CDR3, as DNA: TGTGCCAGCACCCTGGTTAGTGTCGGGTGGGAGCAGTTCTTC.

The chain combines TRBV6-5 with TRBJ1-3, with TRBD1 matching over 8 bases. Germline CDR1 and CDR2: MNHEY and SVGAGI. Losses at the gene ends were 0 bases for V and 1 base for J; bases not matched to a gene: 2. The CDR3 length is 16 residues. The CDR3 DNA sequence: TGTGCCAGCAGTTACTCTCAGGGGGCATCTGGAAACACCATATATTTT. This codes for CASSYSQGASGNTIYF.